This TCR beta chain was captured in a study of T cell clones after liver transplantation (dated by TCRdb to between 2019 and 2020). Regarding the study in general: Samples were obtained from ITN030ST, a randomized trial in which withdrawal of immunosuppression was attempted within 2 years of liver transplantation. After a pre-transplant mixed lymphocyte reaction, TCRbeta sequencing was used to pinpoint donor-reactive T cell clones, which were subsequently tracked in post-transplant blood. As an antigen-independent comparator for donor-reactive sequences, third party-reactive TCRbeta sequences were also identified from pre-transplant MLRs. Three of the eight recipients were HCV-positive; the others were transplanted for non-autoimmune, non-viral indications. Subjects received no induction therapy and standard immunosuppression until randomization at 12-24 months post-transplant. Tolerance was defined as complete immunosuppression withdrawal for at least one year with no rise in liver enzymes beyond twice the upper limit of normal. Blood samples were taken pre-transplant, pre-randomization before withdrawal, and post-randomization after full withdrawal or failed withdrawal. The study cohort included 8 liver transplant recipients, of whom 3 were classified as tolerant and 5 as non-tolerant. Overall study outcomes, separate from this receptor: Once repertoire turnover was taken into account, donor-reactive detection showed a significant reduction for CD4 in 7 of 8 subjects and for CD8 in 8 of 8. In two subjects, low numbers of available donor cells limited the measurable donor-reactive repertoire. The conclusions were considered preliminary, being limited by small, heterogeneous patient numbers and non-standardized post-transplant time points. Donor-reactive sequences decreased more than third party-reactive sequences, which suggests partial antigen-specific deletion that was not related to withdrawal success. Circulating donor-reactive CD4 TCRbeta sequences fell significantly post-transplant in 5 of 8 subjects, irrespective of tolerance or HCV status. Without allograft tissue specimens, donor-reactive T cells may have migrated into the graft rather than being deleted.

High-throughput TCRbeta CDR3 sequencing of frozen genomic DNA was performed by immunoSEQ, including PCR amplification, mapping, bias correction and internal controls. The authors processed their data as follows. Only productive rearrangements were retained, with each unique TCRbeta sequence defined by its CDR3 nucleotide sequence together with its V and J gene. For a sequence to be called donor-reactive, it needed a frequency of at least 0.01% and at least 5-fold expansion in CFSE-low cells compared with unstimulated pre-transplant cells. Per-subject minimum frequency thresholds, based on the lowest-template unstimulated sample, ensured at least 90% detection power. Jensen-Shannon divergence between the top 1000 TCRbeta sequences after and before transplant was used to measure repertoire turnover. Two-sided Fisher's exact tests were used to test for changes in the detection of donor-reactive sequences. TCRdb re-hosts the immuneACCESS table, in-frame sequences only. Its copies lack some clones; in the studies checked, an unresolved V gene accounts for under half of them, and the cause for the rest is not known. That table supplies the V and J calls and clone size; D and trimming were determined from the DNA. The sample has 65,000 to 85,000 clones on record, around four fifths of them singletons. Of the sample, less than 2.5% is held by the ten largest clones.

Thawed unstimulated PBMCs were stained for CD3, CD4 and CD8 and FACS-sorted into CD3+CD4+ and CD3+CD8+ populations. All 8 studied subjects were randomized to withdrawal of immunosuppression. The Qiagen DNeasy Blood and Tissue Kit was used for isolation of genomic DNA. A note on this clone: Its antigen is currently not known. Base qualities are missing; no much larger clone stands one base away.

Reading from cysteine to phenylalanine, the CDR3 counts 12 amino acids. Left in the record is the CDR3 DNA by itself, 36 bases read in frame from the first base. The origin of this receptor is a human patient who received a liver transplant. Once a transplant has taken place, some T cells may be donor derived. Sequencing used CD4+ T cells from blood, obtained less than 50 months after liver transplant. The chain was built from TRBV21-1 and TRBJ1-1. TRBV21-1 is a pseudogene locus. Here the CDR3 is given as CASSKGSTEAFF. The sequence in DNA is TGTGCCAGCAGCAAAGGATCCACTGAAGCTTTCTTT.